The rows below give T cell receptor beta chains drawn from one sample of a study of T cells after yellow fever vaccination. TCRdb passed the 5' RACE reads through MiXCR, listing each CDR3 protein once. Of some 260,000 distinct CDR3 sequences listed, roughly 5% are singletons. The source was CD4+ T cells sorted from PBMCs, collected on the day of the yellow fever booster vaccination. The receptors were gathered from a man aged 18 to 30 who received the YFV17D yellow fever vaccine. Each CDR3 is given with its conserved first and last residue. The D gene is left open where the match is weak. Clone size is given for some rows only: seen once, a few or many times, or a class if the clone is expanded.

d_gene	v_gene	j_gene	abundance	CDR3nt	CDR3aa
NA	TRBV20-1	TRBJ2-6	NA	TGCAGTGCTTCCCGCTGGACAGCCTTCATCTCTGGGGCCAACGTCCTGACTTTC	CSASRWTAFISGANVLTF
NA	TRBV12-2	TRBJ1-6	few	TGTGCAAGTCGCTTAGGGTGGGGAGGTACCTATAATTCACCCCTCCACTTT	CASRLGWGGTYNSPLHF
TRBD1	TRBV5-1	TRBJ2-3	few	TGCGCCAGCAGCTCGGGACAGGGTTACGCCCGGGGCACAGATACGCAGTATTTT	CASSSGQGYARGTDTQYF
NA	TRBV12-3/TRBV12-4	TRBJ1-1	few	TGTGCCAGCAGTTCGTGGGTCCCTGAAGCTTTCTTT	CASSSWVPEAFF
TRBD1	TRBV5-1	TRBJ1-1	NA	TGCGCCAGCAGCTATAAGCCGGGACAGACTTTACTCATGAACACTGAAGCTTTCTTT	CASSYKPGQTLLMNTEAFF
TRBD1	TRBV4-2	TRBJ1-3	few	TGTGCCAGCAGCCAGGATCCGGGACAGAGCTCTGGAAACACCATATATTTT	CASSQDPGQSSGNTIYF
NA	TRBV7-2	TRBJ2-3	many	TGTGCCAGCAGCTTCCGACTAGGAGGTAGCACAGATACGCAGTATTTT	CASSFRLGGSTDTQYF
NA	TRBV12-3/TRBV12-4	TRBJ1-1	many	TGTGCCAGCAGTATATATCGGACAGCTTACACTGAAGCTTTCTTT	CASSIYRTAYTEAFF
NA	TRBV5-1	TRBJ1-1	NA	TGCGCCAGCAGCTTTGACCTTAGCGGGAACACTGAAGCTTTCTTT	CASSFDLSGNTEAFF
TRBD1	TRBV5-1	TRBJ2-2	NA	TGCGCCAGCCGGCATAATCCCGGGACAGGCCTCATCGGGGAGCTGTTTTTT	CASRHNPGTGLIGELFF
NA	TRBV6-5	TRBJ2-1	many	TGTGCCAGCAGTTACCGAGAGCGTGGTCTAGAGCAGTTCTTC	CASSYRERGLEQFF
NA	TRBV4-2	TRBJ2-4	many	TGTGCCAGCAGCCAGGATGGTCAGGGCATTCAGTACTTC	CASSQDGQGIQYF
NA	TRBV5-1	TRBJ1-1	few	TGCGCCAGCAGCTTGACAGCCTCTATGAACACTGAAGCTTTCTTT	CASSLTASMNTEAFF
NA	TRBV20-1	TRBJ1-2	NA	TGCAGTGCTAGTGTCGGTCCGGCCGGCTATGGCTACACCTTC	CSASVGPAGYGYTF